The next 27 T cell receptor beta chains were all read from a single sample in a study of blood T cell repertoires in COVID-19. Here immunoSEQ multiplex PCR was the method, and the copy in TCRdb shows in-frame clones only, minus some. The sample gives under 55,000 clones, about 80% of which show up once; under 20% is in the top ten. Material for sequencing was peripheral blood. Receptor source: a man between 65 and 85 years old with acute or convalescent COVID-19.

This clone appeared once. The rearrangement joins TRBV24-1 to TRBJ1-5; the D is unclear. The germline CDR1 and CDR2 sequences are KGHDR and SFDVKD. Trimming pared 2 bases from V and 2 bases from J, leaving 6 bases between. The CDR3 spans 14 residues. The CDR3 protein is CATSDSRGNQPQHF. The DNA for the CDR3 is TGTGCCACCAGTGATTCCCGGGGCAATCAGCCCCAGCATTTT.

V gene TRBV7-2 combines with J gene TRBJ1-3; D gene ambiguous. The CDR3 consists of 12 residues. Trimming left V 1 base short and J 6 bases short, with 4 bases between. Germline-derived CDR1 and CDR2 are SGHTA and FQGNSA. In nucleotides, the CDR3 is TGTGCCAGCAGCTTAGGAGTAAACACCATATATTTT. This codes for CASSLGVNTIYF.

The V gene is TRBV15, the J gene TRBJ2-5, with D perhaps matching TRBD1 (5 bases). The CDR3 is 16 residues long. Germline values: CDR1 LNHNV, CDR2 YYDKDF (reference sequence). V was trimmed by 0 bases and J by 2 bases, leaving 13 bases between them. The CDR3 DNA reads as TGTGCCACCAGCAGAGATCAGGGTGGCGCACAAGAGACCCAGTACTTC. This translates into CATSRDQGGAQETQYF.

By share of the sample, this clone is medium-sized. The chain is built from TRBV24-1 and TRBJ1-2; 9 positions agree with TRBD1. The CDR3 loop spans 16 amino acids. J lost 4 bases, V lost 3 bases, and 8 bases had no gene match. Germline values: CDR1 KGHDR, CDR2 SFDVKD. The CDR3 region has the DNA TGTGCCACCAGTGATCCTAAGGGACAGGGCTTCTATGGCTACACCTTC. Translated, it gives CATSDPKGQGFYGYTF.

The V call is TRBV19, the J call TRBJ1-5, with D unresolved. The CDR3 is made up of 16 amino acids. The V gene's germline CDR1 is LNHDA and CDR2 SQIVND (reference sequence). Trimming took 5 bases from V and 5 from J, leaving 19 bases between them. The CDR3 loop is CASSPLSGGGHQPQHF. The CDR3 nucleotides are TGTGCCAGTAGTCCTCTCAGTGGCGGCGGGCATCAGCCCCAGCATTTT.

V gene TRBV5-5 combines with J gene TRBJ2-6, with D unclear. Trimming removed 1 base from V and 2 bases from J, with 7 bases in between. Germline loops: CDR1 SGHKS, CDR2 YYEKEE (reference sequence). The CDR3 totals 15 residues. The CDR3 coding sequence is TGTGCCAGCAGCTTGATGGCGGCTGGGGCCAACGTCCTGACTTTC. Its translation: CASSLMAAGANVLTF.

The chain is built from TRBV19 and TRBJ2-1; 7 bases are shared with TRBD2. V gave up 5 bases and J gave up 10 bases; unmatched junction bases: 8. CDR1 and CDR2 from the germline V gene are LNHDA and SQIVND (reference sequence). The CDR3 has 13 residues. The CDR3 DNA reads as TGTGCCAGTAGTGGACACCTAGCGGCCGAGCAGTTCTTC. It codes for CASSGHLAAEQFF.

V usage is TRBV5-1 and J usage is TRBJ2-3; TRBD2 matches at 7 bases. Trimming took 5 bases from V and 3 from J; bases not matched to a gene: 6. Germline values: CDR1 SGHRS, CDR2 YFSETQ. The CDR3 is made up of 14 amino acids. CDR3 in amino acids: CASSFAGETDTQYF. The CDR3 DNA reads as TGCGCCAGCAGTTTCGCGGGGGAAACAGATACGCAGTATTTT. Variable domain in full (rest from reference TRBV5-1 and TRBJ2-3): KAGVTQTPRYLIKTRGQQVTLSCSPISGHRSVSWYQQTPGQGLQFLFEYFSETQRNKGNFPGRFSGRQFSNSRSEMNVSTLELGDSALYLCASSFAGETDTQYFGPGTRLTVL.

CDR3 DNA: TGTGCCAGCACCGGGGGGCGAATAGATGAAAAACTGTTTTTT. It yields the protein CASTGGRIDEKLFF. V and J are TRBV2 and TRBJ1-4; the D gene is possibly TRBD1 (6 bases). CDR1 is SNHLY and CDR2 is FYNNEI in the germline V gene. This CDR3 comprises 14 residues. V lost 7 bases, J lost 6 bases, and 15 bases lay in between.

The J gene is TRBJ1-1, the V gene TRBV11-2, with D possibly TRBD1 on 6 matching bases. Trimming cost V 5 bases and J 5 bases, with 18 bases left between them. From germline, CDR1 is SGHAT and CDR2 FQNNGV. The CDR3 is 15 amino acids. Here the CDR3 DNA reads TGTGCCAGCAGCCTTGACAGGTTGAGACGAACTGAAGCTTTCTTT. This codes for CASSLDRLRRTEAFF.

V usage is TRBV9 and J usage is TRBJ1-1, with D unclear. Germline CDR1 SGDLS, CDR2 YYNGEE. V dropped 0 bases and J dropped 3 bases, with 9 bases sitting between them. The CDR3 covers 14 residues. The CDR3 region has the DNA TGTGCCAGCAGCGTAGGGTTCTCGGACACTGAAGCTTTCTTT. This translates into CASSVGFSDTEAFF.

The chain has TRBV6-2 or TRBV6-3 and TRBJ1-6; D may be TRBD1 (5 bases). The CDR3 consists of 17 residues. Germline-derived CDR1 and CDR2 are MNHEY and SVGEGT. Trimming shortened V by 3 bases and J by 10 bases, and 22 bases separated the two germline ends. CDR3 loop: CASSYGDFRASGSPLHF. The CDR3 nucleotides read TGTGCCAGCAGTTATGGAGACTTCAGGGCCTCGGGCTCACCCCTCCACTTT.

The chain carries TRBV6-1 and TRBJ1-5; D is uncertain. Looked up from germline, CDR1 is MNHNS and CDR2 is SASEGT. V lost 2 bases and J 11 bases, leaving 10 bases between the germline ends. This CDR3 is 12 amino acids long. In nucleotides, the CDR3 is TGTGCCAGCAGTGAAACCCGTGGAGCCCAGCATTTT. Residues: CASSETRGAQHF.

The chain uses TRBV10-1 and TRBJ2-7, with a possible D match to TRBD2 (6 bases). The CDR3 totals 15 residues. Germline CDR1 WNHNN, CDR2 SYGVQD (reference sequence). Between the trimmed V and J ends, which lost 0 bases and 3 bases, there was a span of 12 bases. The CDR3: CASSESKLADYEQYF. The DNA for the CDR3 is TGCGCCAGCAGTGAGTCGAAACTAGCCGACTACGAGCAGTACTTC.

The rearrangement uses TRBV9 and TRBJ2-1; TRBD2 aligns across 9 bases. V shed 0 bases, J shed 2 bases, and the junction held 6 bases outside the gene matches. This CDR3 region has 17 residues. Germline-derived CDR1 and CDR2 are SGDLS and YYNGEE. CDR3 nucleotide sequence: TGTGCCAGCAGCGTAGAGGCTAGCGGGGATACCTACAATGAGCAGTTCTTC. Protein product: CASSVEASGDTYNEQFF.

The chain combines TRBV14 with TRBJ1-1; 7 bases line up with TRBD1. From germline, CDR1 is SGHDN and CDR2 FVKESK. This CDR3 region has 15 residues. V was pared by 4 bases and J by 2 bases, with 7 bases of the junction left unmatched. The CDR3: CASSRLQGINTEAFF. CDR3 nucleotide sequence: TGTGCCAGCAGCCGCCTACAGGGGATTAACACTGAAGCTTTCTTT. The full variable domain, completed using reference TRBV14 and TRBJ1-1, is EAGVTQFPSHSVIEKGQTVTLRCDPISGHDNLYWYRRVMGKEIKFLLHFVKESKQDESGMPNNRFLAERTGGTYSTLKVQPAELEDSGVYFCASSRLQGINTEAFFGQGTRLTVV.

The rearrangement links TRBV7-2 to TRBJ1-1, with D unclear. CDR1 SGHTA and CDR2 FQGNSA come from the germline V gene. V was cut by 5 bases and J by 4 bases, with 14 bases left in between. The CDR3 loop spans 14 amino acids. The CDR3 coding sequence is TGTGCCAGCAGCCCCGGCCGGGAGAGCACTGAAGCTTTCTTT. Its protein product is CASSPGRESTEAFF. The full variable domain, with the rest looked up from reference TRBV7-2 and TRBJ1-1, is GAGVSQSPSNKVTEKGKDVELRCDPISGHTALYWYRQSLGQGLEFLIYFQGNSAPDKSGLPSDRFSAERTGGSVSTLTIQRTQQEDSAVYLCASSPGRESTEAFFGQGTRLTVV.

The chain employs TRBV11-1 and TRBJ1-3; TRBD1 might be the D (5 bases). With 5 bases removed from V and 1 base from J, the gap between germline ends came to 9 bases. The CDR3 is made up of 14 amino acids. CDR1 SGHAT and CDR2 FQDESV come from the germline V gene (reference sequence). CDR3: CASSQRQSGNTIYF. The CDR3 bases are TGTGCCAGCAGCCAAAGACAGTCTGGAAACACCATATATTTT.

This chain uses TRBV6-2 or TRBV6-3 with TRBJ1-1; D perhaps matches TRBD1 (6 bases). This CDR3 spans 14 amino acids. V was pared by 5 bases and J by 0 bases, with 10 bases between. Germline assignment: CDR1 MNHEY and CDR2 SVGEGT. Here the CDR3 reads CASSPYRVNTEAFF. The CDR3, as DNA: TGTGCCAGCAGTCCCTACAGGGTGAACACTGAAGCTTTCTTT.

The V and J genes are TRBV20-1 and TRBJ1-2, with D uncertain. The V and J ends lost 5 bases and 2 bases respectively, with 3 bases between them. Germline CDR1 is DFQATT and CDR2 is SNEGSKA (reference sequence). The CDR3 runs to 10 residues. CDR3 loop: CSAPNYGYTF. The CDR3 DNA follows: TGCAGTGCTCCGAACTATGGCTACACCTTC.

The chain employs TRBV5-1 and TRBJ1-3, with 8 bases that match TRBD1. The CDR3 totals 15 residues. CDR1 is SGHRS and CDR2 is YFSETQ in the germline V gene. With 3 bases clipped from V and 0 bases from J, the junction kept 2 bases outside the gene matches. The CDR3 region is CASSSTGDSGNTIYF. The CDR3 bases are TGCGCCAGCAGCTCGACAGGGGACTCTGGAAACACCATATATTTT.

The J gene is TRBJ1-6, the V gene TRBV28; 8 nucleotides align to TRBD1. V was clipped by 4 bases and J by 7 bases; unmatched bases: 3. This CDR3 region has 14 residues. Germline lookup yields CDR1 MDHEN and CDR2 SYDVKM. The CDR3 DNA reads as TGTGCCAGCAGTTCAGGGGGCGAAAATTCACCCCTCCACTTT. It is translated as CASSSGGENSPLHF.

The J gene is TRBJ2-7, the V gene TRBV5-5; 9 bases are shared with TRBD2. The CDR3 totals 15 residues. Germline CDR1 reads SGHKS; CDR2 reads YYEKEE (reference sequence). V shed 0 bases and J 2 bases; nucleotides not matched to a gene: 3. Written as DNA, the CDR3 is TGTGCCAGCAGCTTGGCCGCTAGCGGGGCCTACGAGCAGTACTTC. Residues: CASSLAASGAYEQYF.

The chain couples TRBV7-3 to TRBJ2-1, with 7 bases lining up with TRBD2. Germline-derived CDR1 and CDR2 are SGHTA and FQGTGA. The V and J ends lost 2 bases and 2 bases, in that order; junction bases with no gene match: 3. The CDR3 is 15 residues long. CDR3: CASSLGGGPYNEQFF. The CDR3 bases are TGTGCCAGCAGCTTAGGGGGGGGACCCTACAATGAGCAGTTCTTC. The full variable domain, in which reference TRBV7-3 and TRBJ2-1 provide the parts outside the CDR3, is GAGVSQTPSNKVTEKGKYVELRCDPISGHTALYWYRQSLGQGPEFLIYFQGTGAADDSGLPNDRFFAVRPEGSVSTLKIQRTERGDSAVYLCASSLGGGPYNEQFFGPGTRLTVL.

This rearrangement joins TRBV5-6 to TRBJ2-7; TRBD2 aligns across 11 bases. CDR3 length equals 15 residues. Germline assignment: CDR1 SGHDT and CDR2 YYEEEE. V shed 1 base and J 3 bases; nucleotides not matched to a gene: 3. The CDR3 DNA is TGTGCCAGCAGCTTGTGGCTAGCGGGGGGCTACGAGCAGTACTTC. Translating it yields CASSLWLAGGYEQYF.

The chain couples TRBV27 to TRBJ1-6; 8 nucleotides match TRBD1. The V and J ends lost 11 bases and 7 bases, in that order; junction bases with no gene match: 4. This CDR3 spans 12 amino acids. The V gene's germline CDR1 is MNHEY and CDR2 SMNVEV (reference sequence). The chain's CDR3 is CAAAGGNSPLHF. In DNA form, the CDR3 reads TGTGCCGCCGCAGGGGGCAATTCACCCCTCCACTTT.

The chain employs TRBV7-8 and TRBJ1-6; 9 positions match TRBD1. Looked up from germline, CDR1 is SGHVS and CDR2 is FQNEAQ. V was clipped by 4 bases and J by 9 bases; unmatched bases: 10. There are 16 residues in the CDR3. The CDR3 DNA reads TGTGCCAGCAGCTCGCAACCGGGACAGGGTACTTCACCCCTCCACTTT. The encoded protein is CASSSQPGQGTSPLHF.